The clone carrying this T cell receptor (beta chain) was counted at least ten times. CDR1 and CDR2 from the germline V gene are SNHLY and FYNNEI. The CDR3 length is 10 residues. V shed 11 bases and J shed 1 base, with 4 bases lying between them. The data stem from a study of T-cell reconstitution after alpha-beta-depleted transplantation in children. This sample's TCRbeta library carried unique molecular identifier barcodes. TCRdb re-called the PCR reads through MiXCR, storing one row per CDR3 protein. The sample carries hundreds of thousands of distinct CDR3 sequences, more than 10% recorded once. This material consisted of PBMCs from the stem cell graft donor, taken from the stem cell graft. The receptor comes from a human donor who donated a stem cell graft to a child with acute lymphoblastic leukemia. The chain carries TRBV2 and TRBJ2-3; no firm D call. DNA for the CDR3: TGTGCCGGGGGCACAGATACGCAGTATTTT. Its translation: CAGGTDTQYF.